This T cell receptor (beta chain) was sequenced in a study of T cell responses to AZD1222 COVID-19 vaccine. Regarding the study as a whole: Breadth and depth of Spike-specific TCRs rose after two AZD1222 doses. Along spike, vaccine-associated CD4 TCRs were found throughout, with dominance at 160-218 and 743-854. Of spike-specific TCRs, nearly half reportedly target regions left unmutated in variants.

Regarding this clone: The target antigen is unknown.

TCRdb's table, derived via immunoSEQ multiplex PCR, lists solely in-frame clones and lacks some. Here the sample spans approximately 110,000 clones, about 90% being singletons. The germline CDR1 and CDR2 sequences are SGHRS and YFSETQ. The CDR3 totals 14 residues. The V end lost 1 base, the J end lost 0 bases, and 5 bases lay between the germline ends. The source of this sequence is an adult in good health. The sample here was peripheral blood, taken on day 0 of AZD1222 vaccination. The rearrangement links TRBV5-1 to TRBJ2-4; D remains ambiguous. The CDR3 DNA reads as TGCGCCAGCAGCTTGCAGGTAGCCAAAAACATTCAGTACTTC. Translation gives CASSLQVAKNIQYF.